This TCR beta chain was identified during a study of regulatory T cells in long-lasting Graves disease. Turning to the study itself: Freshly diagnosed Graves' patients had used antithyroid drugs for under 3 months.

To note about this clonotype: The antigen remains undetermined. Being one base from a much bigger clone, this may be a read error.

Broader study findings: Persistent patients shared more public clonotypes (roughly 3,000) than newly diagnosed patients (966).

Time point specified: newly diagnosed GD, antithyroid drugs for less than 3 months. From RNA extracted from PBMCs, the TCR library was made. Assembly of TCR beta libraries relied on iRepertoire HTBI primers together with Arm-PCR of CDR3 regions. From the multiplex PCR reads, TCRdb called clonotypes with MiXCR, one entry per CDR3 protein. The sample contains some 250,000 distinct CDR3 sequences, 15% to 20% of which appear only once. This CDR3 is 16 amino acids long. Germline V lookup: CDR1 SGHVS, CDR2 FQNEAQ. Trimming took 4 bases from V and 1 from J; bases not matched to a gene: 3. The origin of this receptor is a female donor with Graves disease. The starting material was peripheral blood mononuclear cells (PBMCs), obtained at new diagnosis, from a patient treated with antithyroid drugs. The chain employs TRBV7-8 and TRBJ2-3; 12 positions match TRBD2. CDR3 in amino acids: CASSSWTSGGTDTQYF. The CDR3 DNA sequence: TGTGCCAGCAGCTCCTGGACTAGCGGGGGCACAGATACGCAGTATTTT. The variable domain in full, completed from reference TRBV7-8 and TRBJ2-3, reads GAGVSQSPRYKVAKRGQDVALRCDPISGHVSLFWYQQALGQGPEFLTYFQNEAQLDKSGLPSDRFFAERPEGSVSTLKIQRTQQEDSAVYLCASSSWTSGGTDTQYFGPGTRLTVL.